Each of the 21 T cell receptor beta chains below was sequenced from the same sample in a study of CD8 T cells in Susac syndrome. Random-hexamer reverse transcription was applied to about 0.45 to 1 ug RNA. TCRdb processed the immunoSEQ multiplex PCR reads anew with MiXCR; each CDR3 protein has one entry. Among about 140,000 distinct CDR3 sequences, 94% were seen once, and the ten largest hold over 0.25%. The specimen was CD8+ T cells from PBMCs. These receptors were obtained from a human donor in good health.

The gene calls are TRBV29-1 and TRBJ1-1; D may be TRBD1 (6 bases). CDR1 SQVTM and CDR2 ANQGSEA come from the germline V gene. This CDR3 is built from 13 residues. The CDR3 sequence is CPEWGGASTEAFF. For the CDR3, the DNA is TGCCCCGAATGGGGGGGCGCGAGCACTGAAGCTTTCTTT.

On this clonotype itself: One end of the junction does not line up with germline, which may come from a read error. V is TRBV7-9 and J is TRBJ2-3; D is unresolved. The germline V gene encodes CDR1 SEHNR and CDR2 FQNEAQ (reference sequence). The CDR3 is 13 amino acids. The CDR3 reads CASGHELTYTQYF. CDR3 sequence (DNA): TGTGCCAGCGGCCACGAACTCACATATACGCAGTATTTT.

This clonotype has just one count. This sequence joins TRBV27 and TRBJ2-1, with 15 bases matching TRBD2. The CDR3 consists of 14 residues. Germline loops: CDR1 MNHEY, CDR2 SMNVEV (reference sequence). Unmatched junction bases numbered 2, after V lost 5 bases and J lost 9 bases. The CDR3 sequence is CASSGGLAGGEQFF. Written as DNA, the CDR3 is TGTGCCAGCAGTGGGGGACTAGCGGGAGGTGAGCAGTTCTTC.

This sequence joins TRBV7-2 and TRBJ2-3, with 8 bases aligning to TRBD2. Germline loops: CDR1 SGHTA, CDR2 FQGNSA. V was clipped by 3 bases and J by 3 bases; unmatched bases: 5. The CDR3 consists of 15 residues. The CDR3 nucleotides are TGTGCCAGCAGCTTGGTAGCGGGGCCTACAGATACGCAGTATTTT. Protein: CASSLVAGPTDTQYF.

The rearrangement uses TRBV4-2 and TRBJ1-5, with D possibly matching TRBD1 (5 bases). Trimming stripped 2 bases from V and 7 bases from J, with 12 bases between. The CDR3 contains 14 residues. Germline CDR1 and CDR2: LGHNA and YNFKEQ. The CDR3: CASSQQRGGQPQHF. Written as DNA, the CDR3 is TGTGCCAGCAGCCAACAAAGGGGTGGACAGCCCCAGCATTTT.

CDR3 loop: CASSLSRDTRNEQYF. CDR3 coding DNA: TGTGCCAGCAGTTTATCGAGGGACACCAGGAATGAGCAGTACTTC. This rearrangement joins TRBV27 to TRBJ2-7; D may be TRBD1 (6 bases). CDR1 MNHEY and CDR2 SMNVEV come from the germline V gene (reference sequence). V was pared by 0 bases and J by 7 bases, with 16 bases between. The CDR3 is made up of 15 amino acids.

The CDR3 DNA is TGTGCCAGCAGTGCCGATCTCTATGGCTACACCTTC. Protein: CASSADLYGYTF. V gene TRBV2 combines with J gene TRBJ1-2; D gene ambiguous. The CDR3 length is 12 residues. CDR1 and CDR2 from the germline V gene are SNHLY and FYNNEI. Trimming took 4 bases from V and 4 from J, leaving 7 bases between them.

In its sample, this clonotype was seen once. This chain connects TRBV29-1 to TRBJ1-1; unclear D gene. Deletions cut 5 bases from V and 4 bases from J, with 5 bases between. CDR3 length: 10 amino acids. Germline CDR1 SQVTM, CDR2 ANQGSEA. In DNA, the CDR3 is TGCAGCGTTATCCTCACTGAAGCTTTCTTT. Translating it yields CSVILTEAFF.

On this clonotype: Likely a read error: the CDR3 ends without its conserved phenylalanine or tryptophan. V usage is TRBV7-9 and J usage is TRBJ1-1; D possibly corresponds to TRBD1 (6 bases). The germline V gene encodes CDR1 SEHNR and CDR2 FQNEAQ (reference sequence). With 5 bases removed from V and 6 bases from J, the gap between germline ends came to 13 bases. The length of the CDR3 is 13 residues. The CDR3 region is CASSRNRVAEAFS. The CDR3 nucleotides are TGTGCCAGCAGCCGGAACAGGGTCGCTGAAGCTTTCTCT.

This rearrangement joins TRBV27 to TRBJ1-2; 11 bases match TRBD1. There are 14 residues in the CDR3. The germline V gene has CDR1 MNHEY and CDR2 SMNVEV (reference sequence). V was pared by 8 bases and J by 3 bases, with 5 bases of the junction left unmatched. Here the CDR3 DNA reads TGTGCCAGCGTACCGGGACAGGGGGACTATGGCTACACCTTC. Amino acids: CASVPGQGDYGYTF.

The gene calls are TRBV15 and TRBJ2-3; 7 positions match TRBD1. CDR3 size: 13 residues. CDR1 and CDR2 (germline): LNHNV, YYDKDF (reference sequence). V trimming: 3 bases; J trimming: 6 bases; junction bases outside the gene matches: 3. The CDR3 sequence is CATSRGTADTQYF. DNA of the CDR3: TGTGCCACCAGCAGGGGGACAGCCGATACGCAGTATTTT.

There are a few counts of this clonotype. The chain is built from TRBV13 and TRBJ2-1, with a tentative D call TRBD2 (5 bases). The CDR3 consists of 11 residues. Looked up from germline, CDR1 is PRHDT and CDR2 is FYEKMQ (reference sequence). The V and J ends lost 5 bases and 8 bases respectively, with 7 bases between them. This CDR3 reads CASSGSDEQFF. In nucleotides, the CDR3 is TGTGCCAGCAGCGGTAGCGATGAGCAGTTCTTC.

The chain combines TRBV20-1 with TRBJ1-5; a possible D gene is TRBD1 (5 bases). Germline values: CDR1 DFQATT, CDR2 SNEGSKA (reference sequence). With 6 bases removed from V and 2 bases from J, the gap between germline ends came to 14 bases. The CDR3 is made up of 14 amino acids. For the CDR3, the DNA is TGCAGTGCCTTGAGGGGTTCTGGCAATCAGCCCCAGCATTTT. As protein: CSALRGSGNQPQHF.

The chain combines TRBV4-1 with TRBJ2-1; TRBD2 matches 12 bases. In germline, CDR1 is MGHRA, CDR2 YSYEKL. The CDR3 totals 16 residues. V shed 5 bases, J shed 5 bases, and the junction held 7 bases outside the gene matches. The CDR3 loop is CASSTRTSGTNNEQFF. CDR3 in DNA: TGCGCCAGCAGCACTCGGACTAGCGGGACCAACAATGAGCAGTTCTTC.

The chain has TRBV4-3 and TRBJ1-1; the match to TRBD1 covers 8 bases. Germline CDR1 reads LGHNA; CDR2 reads YSLEER. The CDR3 has 13 amino acids. After removal of 4 bases from V and 8 bases from J, the junction contained 6 bases not matched to a gene. In nucleotides, the CDR3 is TGCGCCAGCAGCCCAGACAGGGGCTGGGAAGCTTTCTTT. It codes for CASSPDRGWEAFF.

This chain uses TRBV12-3 or TRBV12-4 with TRBJ2-5, with D possibly matching TRBD1 (5 bases). V was clipped by 3 bases and J by 4 bases, with 9 bases between them. This CDR3 region has 13 residues. CDR3 loop: CASSFRRAETQYF. The CDR3 DNA reads as TGTGCCAGCAGTTTCCGCAGGGCAGAGACCCAGTACTTC.

The rearrangement links TRBV20-1 to TRBJ2-1; no firm D call. Trimming stripped 5 bases from V and 3 bases from J, with 14 bases between. The CDR3 contains 14 residues. CDR1 and CDR2 from the germline V gene are DFQATT and SNEGSKA (reference sequence). CDR3 loop: CSAHHYNHYNEQFF. The CDR3 region has the DNA TGCAGTGCTCATCACTACAACCACTACAATGAGCAGTTCTTC.

The genes are TRBV27 and TRBJ1-1, with D tentatively TRBD1 (5 bases). Germline V gene lookup returns CDR1 MNHEY and CDR2 SMNVEV (reference sequence). The CDR3 covers 13 residues. Trimming took 5 bases from V and 8 from J, leaving 15 bases between them. The CDR3 coding sequence is TGTGCCAGCAGTCACCCTACAGGAGAAGAAGCTTTCTTT. Translation: CASSHPTGEEAFF.

The gene calls are TRBV11-2 and TRBJ2-3, with D maybe TRBD2 (5 bases). Germline lookup yields CDR1 SGHAT and CDR2 FQNNGV. The ends were cut back, 5 bases at V and 2 bases at J, with 11 bases in the middle. The CDR3 extends over 14 amino acids. CDR3 protein: CASSHERNTDTQYF. The DNA for the CDR3 is TGTGCCAGCAGCCACGAGCGGAACACAGATACGCAGTATTTT.

J is TRBJ2-1 and V is TRBV20-1; 8 bases align to TRBD2. Losses at the gene ends were 3 bases for V and 3 bases for J; bases not matched to a gene: 7. CDR3 length: 15 amino acids. Germline V gene sequence: CDR1 DFQATT, CDR2 SNEGSKA (reference sequence). The CDR3 DNA sequence: TGCAGTGCTAGTCTCGCGGGAGGTGTCTACAATGAGCAGTTCTTC. Translation: CSASLAGGVYNEQFF.

This clonotype has a single count. The V call is TRBV18, the J call TRBJ2-7; perhaps TRBD2 as D (5 bases). With 0 bases removed from V and 5 bases from J, the gap between germline ends came to 14 bases. This CDR3 region has 15 residues. Germline V lookup: CDR1 KGHSH, CDR2 LQKENI. In DNA, the CDR3 is TGTGCCAGCTCACCACCTGTGGGAGAAGGGCACGAGCAGTACTTC. This sequence encodes CASSPPVGEGHEQYF.